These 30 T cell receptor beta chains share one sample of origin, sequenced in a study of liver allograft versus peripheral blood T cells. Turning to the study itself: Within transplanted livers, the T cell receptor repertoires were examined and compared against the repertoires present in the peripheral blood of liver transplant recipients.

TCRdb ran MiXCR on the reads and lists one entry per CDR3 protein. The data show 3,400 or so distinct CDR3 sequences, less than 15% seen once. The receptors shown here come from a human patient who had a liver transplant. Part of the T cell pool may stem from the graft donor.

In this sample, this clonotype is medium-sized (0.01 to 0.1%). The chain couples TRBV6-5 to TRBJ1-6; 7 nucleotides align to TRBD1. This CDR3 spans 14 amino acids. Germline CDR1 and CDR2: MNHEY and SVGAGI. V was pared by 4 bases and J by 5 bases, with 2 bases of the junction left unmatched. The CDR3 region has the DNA TGTGCCAGCAGTTCAGGGACAGATAATTCACCCCTCCACTTT. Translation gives CASSSGTDNSPLHF.

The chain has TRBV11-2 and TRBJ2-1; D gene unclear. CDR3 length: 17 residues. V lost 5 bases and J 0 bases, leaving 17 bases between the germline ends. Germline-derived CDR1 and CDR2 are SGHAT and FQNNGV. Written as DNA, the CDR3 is TGTGCCAGCAGCCCCCTTCCCCACATGAGCTCCTACAATGAGCAGTTCTTC. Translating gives CASSPLPHMSSYNEQFF.

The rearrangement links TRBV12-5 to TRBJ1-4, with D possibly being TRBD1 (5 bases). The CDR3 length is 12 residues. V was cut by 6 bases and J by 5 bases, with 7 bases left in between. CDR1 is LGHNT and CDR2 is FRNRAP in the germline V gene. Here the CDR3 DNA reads TGTGCTAGTGGAAGACAGAATGAAAAACTGTTTTTT. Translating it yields CASGRQNEKLFF.

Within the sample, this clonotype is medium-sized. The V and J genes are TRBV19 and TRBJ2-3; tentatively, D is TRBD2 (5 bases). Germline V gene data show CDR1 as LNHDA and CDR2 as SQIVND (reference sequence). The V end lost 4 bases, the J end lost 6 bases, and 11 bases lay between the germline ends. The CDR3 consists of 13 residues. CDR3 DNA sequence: TGTGCCAGTAGTAATCGGGGTAGGGATACGCAGTATTTT. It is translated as CASSNRGRDTQYF.

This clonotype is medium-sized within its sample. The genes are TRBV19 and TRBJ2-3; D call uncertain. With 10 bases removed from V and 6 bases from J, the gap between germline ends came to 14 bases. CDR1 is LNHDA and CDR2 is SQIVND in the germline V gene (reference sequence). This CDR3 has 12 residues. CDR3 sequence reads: CATEGSGDTQYF. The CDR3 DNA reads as TGTGCCACCGAAGGGTCCGGGGATACGCAGTATTTT.

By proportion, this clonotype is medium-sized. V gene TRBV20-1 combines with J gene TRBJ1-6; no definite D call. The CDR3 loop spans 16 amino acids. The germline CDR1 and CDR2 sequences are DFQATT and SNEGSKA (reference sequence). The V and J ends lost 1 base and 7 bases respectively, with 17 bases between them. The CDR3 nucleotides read TGCAGTGCTAGAGCCTCCTTTGGGTTGAAGAATTCACCCCTCCACTTT. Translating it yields CSARASFGLKNSPLHF.

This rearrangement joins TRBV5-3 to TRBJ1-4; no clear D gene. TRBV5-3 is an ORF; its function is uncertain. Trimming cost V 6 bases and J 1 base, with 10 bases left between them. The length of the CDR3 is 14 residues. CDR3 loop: CARTSVGTNEKLFF. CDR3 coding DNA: TGTGCCAGAACCTCGGTGGGAACTAATGAAAAACTGTTTTTT.

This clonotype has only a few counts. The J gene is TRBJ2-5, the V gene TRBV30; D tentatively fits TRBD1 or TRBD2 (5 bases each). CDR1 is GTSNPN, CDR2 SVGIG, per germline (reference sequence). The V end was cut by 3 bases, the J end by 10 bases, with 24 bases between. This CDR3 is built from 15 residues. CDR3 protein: CAWSPSWGPREGQYF. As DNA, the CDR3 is TGTGCCTGGAGCCCATCCTGGGGCCCCCGCGAGGGCCAGTACTTC.

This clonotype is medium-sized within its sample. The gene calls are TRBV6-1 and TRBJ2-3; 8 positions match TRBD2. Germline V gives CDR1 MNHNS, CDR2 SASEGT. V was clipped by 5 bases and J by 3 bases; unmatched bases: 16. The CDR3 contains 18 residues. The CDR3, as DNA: TGTGCCAGCAGTAATGTTCCGGCGGGAGGTACTGTTACAGATACGCAGTATTTT. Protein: CASSNVPAGGTVTDTQYF.

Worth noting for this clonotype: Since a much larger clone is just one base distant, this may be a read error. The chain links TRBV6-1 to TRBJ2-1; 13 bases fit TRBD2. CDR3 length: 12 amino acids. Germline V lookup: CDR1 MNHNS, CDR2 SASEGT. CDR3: CASRSTSGGQLF. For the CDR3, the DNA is TGTGCCAGCAGGTCGACTAGCGGGGGGCAGCTCTTC.

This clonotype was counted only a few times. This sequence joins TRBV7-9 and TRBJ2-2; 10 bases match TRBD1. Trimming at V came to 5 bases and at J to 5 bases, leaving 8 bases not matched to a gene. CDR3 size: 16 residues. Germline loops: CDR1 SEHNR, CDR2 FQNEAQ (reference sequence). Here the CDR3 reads CASSQWTGGRTGELFF. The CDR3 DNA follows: TGTGCCAGCAGCCAATGGACAGGGGGAAGGACCGGGGAGCTGTTTTTT.

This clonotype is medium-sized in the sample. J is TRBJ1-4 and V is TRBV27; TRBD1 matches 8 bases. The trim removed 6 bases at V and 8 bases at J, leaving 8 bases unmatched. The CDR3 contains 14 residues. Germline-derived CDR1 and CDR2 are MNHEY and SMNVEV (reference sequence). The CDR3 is CASRRTGMGEKLFF. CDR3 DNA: TGTGCCAGCAGGCGGACAGGGATGGGGGAAAAACTGTTTTTT.

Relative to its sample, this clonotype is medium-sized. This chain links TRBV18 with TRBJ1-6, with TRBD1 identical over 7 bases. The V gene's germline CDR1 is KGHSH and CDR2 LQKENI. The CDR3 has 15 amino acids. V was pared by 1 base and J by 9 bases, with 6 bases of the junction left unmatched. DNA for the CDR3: TGTGCCAGCTCACCACGACAGGGAATGGCTTCACCCCTCCACTTT. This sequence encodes CASSPRQGMASPLHF.

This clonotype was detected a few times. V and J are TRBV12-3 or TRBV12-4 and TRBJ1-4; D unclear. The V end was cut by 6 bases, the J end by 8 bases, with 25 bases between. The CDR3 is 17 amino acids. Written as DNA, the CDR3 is TGTGCCAGCAGGCGAATTCTCGGGCCCCGACTGGGGGAAAAACTGTTTTTT. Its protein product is CASRRILGPRLGEKLFF.

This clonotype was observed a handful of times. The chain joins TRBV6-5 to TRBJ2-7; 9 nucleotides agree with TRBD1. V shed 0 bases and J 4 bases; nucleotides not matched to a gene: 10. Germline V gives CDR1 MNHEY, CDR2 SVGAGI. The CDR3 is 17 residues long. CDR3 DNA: TGTGCCAGCAGTTACTCGAGTGTTGGGACAGGGCATTACGAGCAGTACTTC. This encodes CASSYSSVGTGHYEQYF.

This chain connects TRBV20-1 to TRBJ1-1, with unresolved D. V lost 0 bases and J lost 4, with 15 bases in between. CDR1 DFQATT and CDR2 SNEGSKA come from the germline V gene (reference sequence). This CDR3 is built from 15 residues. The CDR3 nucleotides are TGCAGTGCTAGAGAAGACACGGTTGGGCGCACTGAAGCTTTCTTT. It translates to CSAREDTVGRTEAFF.

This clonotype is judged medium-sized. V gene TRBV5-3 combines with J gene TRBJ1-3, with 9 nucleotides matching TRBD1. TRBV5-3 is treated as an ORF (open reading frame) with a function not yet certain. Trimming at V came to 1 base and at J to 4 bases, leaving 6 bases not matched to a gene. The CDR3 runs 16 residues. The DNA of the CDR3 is TGTGCCAGAAGCTTGTGTACAGGGGGCTCAGGAAACACCATATATTTT. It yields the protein CARSLCTGGSGNTIYF.

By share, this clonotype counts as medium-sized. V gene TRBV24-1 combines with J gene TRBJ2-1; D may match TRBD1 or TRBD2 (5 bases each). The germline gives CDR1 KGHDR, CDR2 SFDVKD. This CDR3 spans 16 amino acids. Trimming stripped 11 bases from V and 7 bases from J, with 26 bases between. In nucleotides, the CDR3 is TGTGCCAAACAAAACTGGGGCGGGTCCCCTTGGAATGAGCAGTTCTTC. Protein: CAKQNWGGSPWNEQFF.

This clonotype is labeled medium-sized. The DNA of the CDR3 is TGTGCCAGCAGTTATGACAGGAACTATGGCTACACCTTC. Protein: CASSYDRNYGYTF. The chain links TRBV6-5 to TRBJ1-2; a weak D match, TRBD1 (6 bases). CDR1 and CDR2 (germline): MNHEY, SVGAGI. This CDR3 spans 13 amino acids. The germline V and J ends were trimmed by 3 bases and 2 bases, with 7 bases remaining between them.

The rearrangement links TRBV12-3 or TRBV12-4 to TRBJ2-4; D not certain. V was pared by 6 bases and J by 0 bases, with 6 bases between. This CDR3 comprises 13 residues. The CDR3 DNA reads TGTGCCAGCAGCTCCTTAGCCAAAAACATTCAGTACTTC. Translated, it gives CASSSLAKNIQYF.

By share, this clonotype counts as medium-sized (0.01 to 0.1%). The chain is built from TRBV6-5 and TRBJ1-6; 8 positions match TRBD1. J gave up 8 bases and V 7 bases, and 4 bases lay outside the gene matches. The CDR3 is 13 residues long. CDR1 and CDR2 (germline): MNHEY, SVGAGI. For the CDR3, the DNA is TGTGCCAGCAATCAGGGGGCCGATTCACCCCTCCACTTT. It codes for CASNQGADSPLHF.

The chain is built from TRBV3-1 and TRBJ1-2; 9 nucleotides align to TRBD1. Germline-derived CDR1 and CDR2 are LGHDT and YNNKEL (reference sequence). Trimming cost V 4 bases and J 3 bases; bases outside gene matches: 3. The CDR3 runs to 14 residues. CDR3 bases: TGTGCCAGCAGCCTACAGGGGGCTGACTATGGCTACACCTTC. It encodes CASSLQGADYGYTF.

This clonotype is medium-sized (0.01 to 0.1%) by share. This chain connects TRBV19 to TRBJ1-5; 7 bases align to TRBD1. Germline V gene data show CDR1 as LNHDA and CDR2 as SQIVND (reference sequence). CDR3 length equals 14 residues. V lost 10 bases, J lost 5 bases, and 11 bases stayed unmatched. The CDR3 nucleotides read TGTGCCACCCGAGAGGTAGGGGGCGATCAGCCCCAGCATTTT. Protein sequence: CATREVGGDQPQHF. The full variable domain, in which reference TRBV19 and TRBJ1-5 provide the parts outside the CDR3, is DGGITQSPKYLFRKEGQNVTLSCEQNLNHDAMYWYRQDPGQGLRLIYYSQIVNDFQKGDIAEGYSVSREKKESFPLTVTSAQKNPTAFYLCATREVGGDQPQHFGDGTRLSIL.

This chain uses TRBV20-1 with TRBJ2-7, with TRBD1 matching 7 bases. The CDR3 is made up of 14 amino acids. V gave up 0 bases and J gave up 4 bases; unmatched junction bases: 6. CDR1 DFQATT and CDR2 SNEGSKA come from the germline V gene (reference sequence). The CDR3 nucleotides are TGCAGTGCTAGAGATACAGGGGTCGGGTACGAGCAGTACTTC. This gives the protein CSARDTGVGYEQYF.

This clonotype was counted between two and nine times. The CDR3 here is CASSRGGVNEQYF. DNA for the CDR3: TGTGCCAGCAGCCGAGGGGGCGTCAACGAGCAGTACTTC. This rearrangement joins TRBV14 to TRBJ2-7, with TRBD1 matching 7 bases. The germline CDR1 and CDR2 sequences are SGHDN and FVKESK. The CDR3 loop spans 13 amino acids. V trimming: 4 bases; J trimming: 5 bases; junction bases outside the gene matches: 5.

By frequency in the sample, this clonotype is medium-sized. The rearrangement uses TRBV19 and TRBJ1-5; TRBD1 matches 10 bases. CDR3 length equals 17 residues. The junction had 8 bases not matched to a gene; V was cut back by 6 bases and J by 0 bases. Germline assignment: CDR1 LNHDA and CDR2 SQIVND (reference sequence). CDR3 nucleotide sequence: TGTGCCAGTAGCCCGACAGGGGGCTCTAATAGCAATCAGCCCCAGCATTTT. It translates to CASSPTGGSNSNQPQHF.

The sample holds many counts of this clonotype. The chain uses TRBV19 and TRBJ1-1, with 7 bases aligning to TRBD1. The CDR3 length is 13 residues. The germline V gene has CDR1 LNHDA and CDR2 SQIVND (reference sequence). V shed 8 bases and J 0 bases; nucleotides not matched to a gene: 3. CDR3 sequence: CASSGTVNTEAFF. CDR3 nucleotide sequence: TGTGCCAGTTCCGGGACAGTGAACACTGAAGCTTTCTTT. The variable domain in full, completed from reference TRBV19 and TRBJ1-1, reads DGGITQSPKYLFRKEGQNVTLSCEQNLNHDAMYWYRQDPGQGLRLIYYSQIVNDFQKGDIAEGYSVSREKKESFPLTVTSAQKNPTAFYLCASSGTVNTEAFFGQGTRLTVV.

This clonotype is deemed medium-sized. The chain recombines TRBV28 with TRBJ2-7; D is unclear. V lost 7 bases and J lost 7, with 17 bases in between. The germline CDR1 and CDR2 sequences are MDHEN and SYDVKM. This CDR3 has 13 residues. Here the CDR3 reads CASTSGPFFEQYF. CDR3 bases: TGTGCCAGCACCTCTGGGCCGTTTTTTGAGCAGTACTTC.

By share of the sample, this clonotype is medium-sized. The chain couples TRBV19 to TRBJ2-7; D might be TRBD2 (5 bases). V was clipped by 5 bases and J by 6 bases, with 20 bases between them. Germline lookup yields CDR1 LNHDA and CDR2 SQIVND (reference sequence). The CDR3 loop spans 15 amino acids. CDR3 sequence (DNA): TGTGCCAGTAGTCCCGGTGCGGGTAGGGCCTCCGAGCAGTACTTC. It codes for CASSPGAGRASEQYF.

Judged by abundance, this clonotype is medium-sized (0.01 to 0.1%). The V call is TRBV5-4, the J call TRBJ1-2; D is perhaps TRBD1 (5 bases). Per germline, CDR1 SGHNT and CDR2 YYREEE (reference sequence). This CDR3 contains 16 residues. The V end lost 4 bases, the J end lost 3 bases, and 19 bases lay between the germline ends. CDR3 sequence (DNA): TGTGCCAGCAGCCAGGGTGGGGGTCCAAGTCACTATGGCTACACCTTC. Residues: CASSQGGGPSHYGYTF. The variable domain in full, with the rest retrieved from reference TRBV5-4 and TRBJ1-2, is ETGVTQSPTHLIKTRGQQVTLRCSSQSGHNTVSWYQQALGQGPQFIFQYYREEENGRGNFPPRFSGLQFPNYSSELNVNALELDDSALYLCASSQGGGPSHYGYTFGSGTRLTVV.